This is a list of T cell receptor beta chains from one sample in a study of CD8 T cells in Susac syndrome. TCRdb re-derived calls from the immunoSEQ multiplex PCR reads in MiXCR, one entry per CDR3 protein. This table holds about 300,000 distinct CDR3 sequences, about nine tenths found once. The sample was CD8+ T cells from PBMCs. The receptors come from a human donor with multiple sclerosis. CDR3s include the opening cysteine and the closing phenylalanine or tryptophan. The order of the fields is V gene, J gene, D gene, clone size, CDR3 length, CDR3 protein, CDR3 DNA. The D gene is left open where the match is weak. Some rows have no size entry. The others give once, few or many, or a class for an expanded clone.

TRBV4-3,TRBJ2-3,-,-,20,CASSQEGILGAGEASDTQYF,TGCGCCAGCAGCCAAGAGGGGATCTTGGGGGCAGGCGAGGCTTCAGATACGCAGTATTTT
TRBV7-7,TRBJ1-1,-,-,15,CASSPLPSWNTEAFF,TGTGCTAGCAGCCCTTTACCGTCGTGGAACACTGAAGCTTTCTTT
TRBV7-6,TRBJ1-2,TRBD1,-,15,CASSLTGTGGVGYTF,TGTGCCAGCAGCTTAACCGGGACAGGGGGGGTTGGCTACACCTTC
TRBV6-5,TRBJ2-7,-,-,14,CASSPFQGINEQYF,TGTGCCAGCAGTCCCTTCCAGGGAATCAACGAGCAGTACTTC
TRBV20-1,TRBJ2-2,-,-,13,CSAKAPNTGELFF,TGCAGTGCTAAGGCTCCGAACACCGGGGAGCTGTTTTTT
TRBV12-2,TRBJ2-7,-,-,16,CASRPGLAEGPYEQYF,TGTGCAAGTCGACCGGGACTAGCGGAGGGTCCCTACGAGCAGTACTTC
TRBV10-3,TRBJ2-1,TRBD2,-,17,CAINDGAGGPLGNEQFF,TGTGCCATCAATGACGGAGCGGGAGGGCCCCTGGGCAATGAGCAGTTCTTC
TRBV5-1,TRBJ2-2,-,-,15,CASSTGPLNTGELFF,TGCGCCAGCAGCACTGGACCCCTAAACACCGGGGAGCTGTTTTTT
TRBV6-1,TRBJ2-7,TRBD1,-,17,CASSDRGYGQVTYEQYF,TGTGCCAGCAGTGACAGGGGGTATGGACAGGTTACCTACGAGCAGTACTTC
TRBV3-1,TRBJ2-1,TRBD2,-,15,CASSPKRGAYNEQFF,TGTGCCAGCAGTCCTAAGCGGGGGGCCTACAATGAGCAGTTCTTC
TRBV5-6,TRBJ2-1,TRBD1,once,15,CASSFRDRGDNEQFF,TGTGCCAGCAGCTTCCGGGACAGGGGCGACAATGAGCAGTTCTTC
TRBV9,TRBJ1-1,-,-,15,CASSSPSDSPSEAFF,TGTGCCAGCAGCTCCCCGTCGGACAGCCCTTCGGAAGCTTTCTTT
TRBV5-6,TRBJ1-1,-,many,13,CASSLAGNTEAFF,TGTGCCAGCAGCTTGGCGGGGAACACTGAAGCTTTCTTT